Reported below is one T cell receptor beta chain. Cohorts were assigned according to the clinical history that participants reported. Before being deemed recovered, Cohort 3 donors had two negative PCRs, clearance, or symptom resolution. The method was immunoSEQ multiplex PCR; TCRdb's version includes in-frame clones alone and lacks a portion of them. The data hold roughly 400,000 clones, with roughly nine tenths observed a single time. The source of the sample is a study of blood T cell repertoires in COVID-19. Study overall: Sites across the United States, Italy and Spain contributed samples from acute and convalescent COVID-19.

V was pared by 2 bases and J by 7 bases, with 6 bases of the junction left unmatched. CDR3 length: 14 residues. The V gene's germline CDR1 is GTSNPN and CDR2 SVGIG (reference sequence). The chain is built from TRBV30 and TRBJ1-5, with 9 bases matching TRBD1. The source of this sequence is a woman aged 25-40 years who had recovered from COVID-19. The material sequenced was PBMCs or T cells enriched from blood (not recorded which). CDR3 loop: CAWSLDRGEQPQHF. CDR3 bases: TGTGCCTGGAGTCTAGACAGGGGGGAACAGCCCCAGCATTTT.